These T cell receptor beta chains were read from a single sample in a study of cytomegalovirus exposure and HLA in healthy donors. Produced via immunoSEQ multiplex PCR; TCRdb's table is partial and in-frame only. The sample consists of 110,000 to 150,000 clones, about 8.9% of them appearing once. What was sequenced was PBMCs. The source is a man aged 45-60 years in good health and CMV-seronegative. Each CDR3 is given with its conserved first and last residue. D genes are given only for firm matches. Part of the rows lack a size; the others show once, few, many or a class for expanded clones.

clone_size d_call j_call v_call cdr3_nt cdr3_aa
. TRBD1 TRBJ1-2 TRBV25-1 TGTGCCAGCAGGTTGGGGACAGCTAACTATGGCTACACCTTC CASRLGTANYGYTF
few . TRBJ1-1 TRBV29-1 TGCAGCGTTAGGACAGCCTCAGATACTGAAGCTTTCTTT CSVRTASDTEAFF
. TRBD2 TRBJ2-1 TRBV25-1 TGTGCCAGCAGTGGTTCTAGCGGCCCCTCCTACAATGAGCAGTTCTTC CASSGSSGPSYNEQFF
. TRBD1 TRBJ2-7 TRBV29-1 TGCAGCGTCCAACAGGGGGCGAAGGACGAGCAGTACTTC CSVQQGAKDEQYF
. TRBD1 TRBJ1-2 TRBV28 TGTGCCAGCAGTCCGCCGCCACAGGGGAACGGCTACACCTTC CASSPPPQGNGYTF
. TRBD1 TRBJ2-5 TRBV5-4 TGTGCCAGCAGCCGGGACAGTCAAGAGACCCAGTACTTC CASSRDSQETQYF
few . TRBJ2-1 TRBV6-5 TGTGCCAGCAGAGCGGACAGTAGCTCCTACAATGAGCAGTTCTTC CASRADSSSYNEQFF
few TRBD2 TRBJ2-1 TRBV10-1 TGCGCCAGCAGCCTGGGACTAAAGGGAGTCTACAATGAGCAGTTCTTC CASSLGLKGVYNEQFF
few . TRBJ2-3 TRBV11-3 TGTGCCAGCAGCTTCACTAGAAACACAGATACGCAGTATTTT CASSFTRNTDTQYF
. . TRBJ2-1 TRBV28 TGTGCCAGCGAGGACAGTTCCTACAATGAGCAGTTCTTC CASEDSSYNEQFF
few TRBD2 TRBJ2-1 TRBV25-1 TGTGCCAGCAGTGAGCTAGCGGGAGGGAGCTACAATGAGCAGTTCTTC CASSELAGGSYNEQFF
. . TRBJ1-1 TRBV27 TGTGCCCCCCCATGGGGGGAGAACACTGAAGCTTTCTTT CAPPWGENTEAFF
. . TRBJ2-1 TRBV7-3 TGTGCCAGCAGCCGGGACATACAAAATGAGCAGTTCTTC CASSRDIQNEQFF
. . TRBJ1-3 TRBV5-6 TGTGCCAGCAGCTTGTTTGAGCTAGACCTAGGAAACACCATATATTTT CASSLFELDLGNTIYF
. TRBD1 TRBJ1-2 TRBV6-5 TGTGCCAGCAGTTACTCCACAGGGGGGTATGGCTACACCTTC CASSYSTGGYGYTF
few TRBD2 TRBJ2-1 TRBV9 TGTGCCAGCAGCGTAGGCGGGGGGGCCTACAATGAGCAGTTCTTC CASSVGGGAYNEQFF
. TRBD1 TRBJ1-1 TRBV19 TGTGCCAGTAGTCCAACGACGGACAGGGACTGGAACACTGAAGCTTTCTTT CASSPTTDRDWNTEAFF
. . TRBJ1-5 TRBV5-4 TGTGCCAGCAGCTTTAAGGTGACAGCAAATAGCAATCAGCCCCAGCATTTT CASSFKVTANSNQPQHF
few . TRBJ2-7 TRBV1 TGCACCAGCAACCCGAAGGGACAGGGGAGAGGTATGTACTTC CTSNPKGQGRGMYF
few . TRBJ1-5 TRBV27 TGTGCCAGCGGGGACACGGGACGTTATCAGCCCCAGCATTTT CASGDTGRYQPQHF
few . TRBJ1-1 TRBV2 TGTGCCAGCAGTGTGAGGGCCAGGTCATATGGCACTGAAGCTTTCTTT CASSVRARSYGTEAFF
few TRBD1 TRBJ1-1 TRBV7-9 TGTGCCAGCAGCTGGGGAACAGGGGGTGGAACTGAAGCTTTCTTT CASSWGTGGGTEAFF
. . TRBJ2-7 TRBV29-1 TGCAGCTATTCGCAGGGATCCTACGAGCAGTACTTC CSYSQGSYEQYF
few TRBD1 TRBJ1-5 TRBV19 TGTGCCAGTAGTATATCCCCTACAGGGGGCGGAAAGCCCCAGCATTTT CASSISPTGGGKPQHF
. . TRBJ1-1 TRBV19 TGTGCCACCAGACTGGGAGGGAACACTGAAGCTTTCTTT CATRLGGNTEAFF
few TRBD2 TRBJ2-3 TRBV9 TGTGCCAGCAGCGAGGGGACTAGCGGGAGGCCAGATACGCAGTATTTT CASSEGTSGRPDTQYF
few . TRBJ1-3 TRBV5-3 TGTGCCAGAAGCTTAAGGGGTTACACCATATATTTT CARSLRGYTIYF
. . TRBJ1-5 TRBV30 TGTGCCTGCACTCAAGGGGGCAATCAGCCCCAGCATTTT CACTQGGNQPQHF
. . TRBJ2-1 TRBV7-3 TGTGCCAGCAGCTTAAGGCCTGACTACAATGAGCAGTTCTTC CASSLRPDYNEQFF